The 24 T cell receptor beta chains in this list originate from one sample, sequenced in a study of T cell clonality in common variable immunodeficiency. Sequencing used immunoSEQ multiplex PCR; TCRdb keeps in-frame clones, though not all of them. There are about 39,000 clones in the sample, none observed a single time. Source material: peripheral blood mononuclear cells. Receptor source: a person aged 18 to 75 in good health.

This clone was seen many times. The observed sequence ends 3 residues before the CDR3 terminus, with the missing tail filled in from the germline J gene. The J gene is TRBJ2-1, the V gene TRBV24-1; 11 bases are a match to TRBD1. This CDR3 spans 13 amino acids. The junction had 5 bases not matched to a gene; V was cut back by 11 bases and J by 6 bases. From germline, CDR1 is KGHDR and CDR2 SFDVKD. The sequenced CDR3 bases are TGTGCCAGTGGACAGGGGGCAGTCAATGAG. Protein: CASGQGAVNE. In full, the CDR3 reads CASGQGAVNEQFF.

The sample holds many counts of this clone. The read comes to an end 3 residues before the CDR3 does, leaving the germline J gene to fill in the end. The chain couples TRBV20-1 to TRBJ1-1, with TRBD1 identical over 7 bases. The germline CDR1 and CDR2 sequences are DFQATT and SNEGSKA (reference sequence). The CDR3 spans 14 residues. Trimming took 5 bases from V and 4 from J; bases not matched to a gene: 10. The CDR3 here is CSALIRTGLTEAFF. Partial CDR3 DNA: TGCAGTGCTTTGATCAGGACAGGCCTCACTGAA.

This clone was picked up many times. The read ends 3 residues before the CDR3 terminus; that terminus is restored from the germline J gene. This sequence joins TRBV12-5 and TRBJ1-1, with 7 bases identical to TRBD1. There are 11 residues in the CDR3. Germline CDR1 is LGHNT and CDR2 is FRNRAP. The chain's CDR3 is CASGPPTGAFF. CDR3 DNA (partial): TGTGCTAGTGGTCCCCCGACAGGG.

This clone has at least ten counts. The read terminates 3 residues before the CDR3 end, so the remaining end is supplied by the germline J gene. The chain joins TRBV5-1 to TRBJ2-7; no definite D call. V lost 2 bases, J lost 1 base, and 7 bases lay in between. Per the germline V gene, CDR1 is SGHRS and CDR2 is YFSETQ. The CDR3 contains 13 residues. The part of the CDR3 DNA that was read is TGCGCCAGCAGCTTCGTCGGGTCCTACGAG. It encodes CASSFVGSYE. The entire CDR3 reads CASSFVGSYEQYF.

This clone was counted at least ten times. The CDR3 goes on 3 residues after the read ends, and that part is filled in from the germline J gene. The J gene is TRBJ2-1, the V gene TRBV5-1, with TRBD2 matching over 7 bases. V gave up 4 bases and J gave up 3 bases; unmatched junction bases: 10. CDR3 length: 16 residues. CDR1 and CDR2 from the germline V gene are SGHRS and YFSETQ. CDR3 DNA (partial): TGCGCCAGCAGCCCCTCTCGCGGGAGTGTCTACAATGAG. Encoded protein: CASSPSRGSVYNE. The whole CDR3 sequence reads CASSPSRGSVYNEQFF.

The table lists this clone with a few counts. Sequencing ends 3 residues short of the CDR3 end; the germline J gene provides the rest. This chain joins TRBV19 and TRBJ1-2; 9 positions match TRBD1. The germline CDR1 and CDR2 sequences are LNHDA and SQIVND (reference sequence). This CDR3 has 15 residues. CDR3 bases read: TGTGCCAGTAATCCGACAGGGGGTCCCTCGGGGGAC. Translated: CASNPTGGPSGD. The whole CDR3 is CASNPTGGPSGDYTF.

In this sample, this clone turned up many times. The DNA read from the CDR3 is TGTGCCAGCAGCTTAGACGGATCGGGTGGCGAG. Its protein product is CASSLDGSGGE. In full, the CDR3 reads CASSLDGSGGEQYF. The genes are TRBV7-2 and TRBJ2-7; D unresolved. The read ends 3 residues early relative to the CDR3; the germline J gene fills the gap. The CDR3 loop spans 14 amino acids. The germline gives CDR1 SGHTA, CDR2 FQGNSA. V shed 1 base and J shed 6 bases, with 13 bases lying between them.

This clone was picked up many times. The missing CDR3 end, 3 residues past where the read stops, is filled in from the germline J gene. The chain has TRBV7-2 and TRBJ2-2, with D possibly TRBD2 on 5 matching bases. The length of the CDR3 is 15 residues. The germline V gene encodes CDR1 SGHTA and CDR2 FQGNSA. V lost 4 bases and J 5 bases, leaving 14 bases between the germline ends. The CDR3 region is CASSSDYRTTGELFF. CDR3 DNA, as far as it was read: TGTGCCAGCAGCTCCGATTACCGGACTACCGGGGAG.

This clone has more than one count but fewer than ten. The sequence runs out 3 residues before the end of the CDR3; the remainder is reconstructed from the germline J gene. The genes are TRBV19 and TRBJ1-2; the D is unclear. Germline V gives CDR1 LNHDA, CDR2 SQIVND (reference sequence). The CDR3 extends over 15 amino acids. The CDR3 reads CASSLGSGSYNDYTF. The CDR3 bases that were read are TGTGCCAGTAGTCTAGGGAGCGGAAGCTACAATGAC.

This clone was picked up many times. Here the CDR3 reads CASSPRGGGTTTGPYEQYF. The part of the CDR3 DNA that was read is TGTGCCAGCTCACCACGAGGGGGGGGCACCACCACCGGGCCCTACGAG. V and J are TRBV18 and TRBJ2-7, with D tentatively TRBD2 (7 bases). The read is 3 residues too short to cover the CDR3 end, so that end is filled in from the germline J gene. The CDR3 covers 19 residues. Germline CDR1 is KGHSH and CDR2 is LQKENI. The V end was cut by 1 base, the J end by 2 bases, with 24 bases between.

A few counts support this clone. The CDR3 goes on 3 residues after the read ends, and that part is filled in from the germline J gene. The chain recombines TRBV2 with TRBJ1-1; D not resolved. The CDR3 loop spans 12 amino acids. CDR1 is SNHLY, CDR2 FYNNEI, per germline. The ends were cut back, 8 bases at V and 6 bases at J, with 13 bases in the middle. The CDR3 here is CASAVRVPEAFF. The CDR3 DNA, read in part, is TGTGCCAGCGCGGTGAGAGTACCTGAA.

Ten or more counts support this clone. Read sequence stops 3 residues before the CDR3 end, and the germline J gene provides the missing end. The rearrangement joins TRBV7-3 to TRBJ2-7; D remains ambiguous. The CDR3 extends over 15 amino acids. The germline V gene encodes CDR1 SGHTA and CDR2 FQGTGA. With 2 bases removed from V and 6 bases from J, the gap between germline ends came to 17 bases. The covered CDR3 bases are TGTGCCAGCAGCTTACAGGCGACGACCGTGAGCGAG. This translates into CASSLQATTVSE. The whole CDR3 protein is CASSLQATTVSEQYF.

For this clone: The read stops 3 residues short of the end of the CDR3; the missing end is completed from the germline J gene. The chain carries TRBV20-1 and TRBJ2-7; TRBD2 matches 14 bases. The J segment lost 5 bases and the V segment lost 6 bases, leaving 12 bases of the junction unmatched. This CDR3 is built from 16 residues. The germline CDR1 and CDR2 sequences are DFQATT and SNEGSKA (reference sequence). The CDR3 region is CSAGTSGGGGRDEQYF. Partial CDR3 DNA: TGCAGTGCGGGGACTAGCGGGGGCGGAGGCAGAGACGAG.

This clone was recorded at least ten times. The CDR3 end falls 3 residues outside the read, so it is completed with the germline J gene. V usage is TRBV18 and J usage is TRBJ1-1, with D maybe TRBD1 (6 bases). The germline V gene has CDR1 KGHSH and CDR2 LQKENI. V lost 5 bases and J lost 7, with 11 bases in between. This CDR3 contains 12 residues. CDR3: CASSETGDEAFF. The CDR3 DNA, read in part, is TGTGCCAGCTCAGAGACAGGAGATGAA.

This clone was seen many times. The missing CDR3 end, 3 residues past where the read stops, is filled in from the germline J gene. This chain joins TRBV7-3 and TRBJ1-2; D is ambiguous. Per the germline V gene, CDR1 is SGHTA and CDR2 is FQGTGA. CDR3 length equals 13 residues. V dropped 4 bases and J dropped 5 bases, with 11 bases sitting between them. The CDR3 bases that were read are TGTGCCAGCAGCTGGGCACCTACTTATGGC. It yields the protein CASSWAPTYG. The whole CDR3 reads CASSWAPTYGYTF.

This clone was found many times. Read coverage stops 3 residues before the CDR3 terminus; the germline J gene supplies the remainder. The chain carries TRBV20-1 and TRBJ1-6, with unresolved D. CDR1 DFQATT and CDR2 SNEGSKA come from the germline V gene (reference sequence). The CDR3 loop spans 13 amino acids. V gave up 5 bases and J gave up 12 bases, with 17 bases separating them. This CDR3 is CSALIQVRGPLHF. The CDR3 bases that were read are TGCAGTGCTCTCATCCAAGTTCGGGGACCC.

The sample holds many counts of this clone. CDR3 bases read: TGTGCCAGCAGTTCTAGGAGGAGGGGAGACGATTATGAAAAA. It is translated as CASSSRRRGDDYEK. The full-length CDR3 reads as CASSSRRRGDDYEKLFF. The gene calls are TRBV28 and TRBJ1-4; TRBD1 might be the D (5 bases). The observed sequence ends 3 residues before the CDR3 terminus, with the missing tail filled in from the germline J gene. The CDR3 loop spans 17 amino acids. CDR1 and CDR2 from the germline V gene are MDHEN and SYDVKM. V was trimmed by 4 bases and J by 6 bases, leaving 21 bases between them.

This clone was picked up a small number of times. Read coverage stops 3 residues before the CDR3 terminus; the germline J gene supplies the remainder. V usage is TRBV10-2 and J usage is TRBJ2-7, with D possibly TRBD2 on 5 matching bases. Germline V gene sequence: CDR1 WSHSY, CDR2 SAAADI. The CDR3 loop spans 14 amino acids. V lost 4 bases, J lost 3 bases, and 13 bases lay in between. The sequenced CDR3 bases are TGCGCCAGCAGTGGAGAGCGGCTGTTCTACGAG. Residues: CASSGERLFYE. The entire CDR3 reads CASSGERLFYEQYF.

This clone was found many times. The read terminates 3 residues before the CDR3 end, so the remaining end is supplied by the germline J gene. The V and J genes are TRBV19 and TRBJ1-1; D remains ambiguous. Trimming took 6 bases from V and 0 from J, leaving 11 bases between them. Germline CDR1 reads LNHDA; CDR2 reads SQIVND (reference sequence). The CDR3 has 14 residues. This chain's CDR3 is CASRLISMNTEAFF. The covered CDR3 bases are TGTGCCAGTAGACTGATCTCCATGAACACTGAA. Variable domain in full (rest from reference TRBV19 and TRBJ1-1): DGGITQSPKYLFRKEGQNVTLSCEQNLNHDAMYWYRQDPGQGLRLIYYSQIVNDFQKGDIAEGYSVSREKKESFPLTVTSAQKNPTAFYLCASRLISMNTEAFFGQGTRLTVV.

In its sample, this clone was seen many times. With the read ending 3 residues before the CDR3 end, the germline J gene is used to fill in that end. The V and J genes are TRBV29-1 and TRBJ2-3, with D hard to call. The CDR3 has 12 residues. Germline V lookup: CDR1 SQVTM, CDR2 ANQGSEA. This CDR3 is CSVATPEETQYF. The covered CDR3 bases are TGCAGCGTTGCGACACCTGAAGAGACG.

This clone was observed many times. The read halts 3 residues ahead of the CDR3 end, with the missing end drawn from the germline J gene. V gene TRBV14 combines with J gene TRBJ1-1, with D perhaps matching TRBD1 (5 bases). The CDR3 contains 17 residues. The germline V gene encodes CDR1 SGHDN and CDR2 FVKESK. Trimming removed 1 base at V and 3 bases at J, with 18 bases between. The CDR3 DNA, read in part, is TGTGCCAGCAGCCAAGGTTGGGGGACCGCGGGGGACACTGAA. This sequence encodes CASSQGWGTAGDTE. The CDR3 in full is CASSQGWGTAGDTEAFF.

This clone was seen more than once but under ten times. Read data end 3 residues before the CDR3 end; the end is taken from the germline J gene. The J gene is TRBJ2-1, the V gene TRBV7-9; 8 bases map to TRBD2. The CDR3 is 14 amino acids. The junction had 3 bases not matched to a gene; V was cut back by 1 base and J by 7 bases. CDR1 SEHNR and CDR2 FQNEAQ come from the germline V gene (reference sequence). CDR3 sequence: CASSLVTSENEQFF. The CDR3 DNA, read in part, is TGTGCCAGCAGCTTAGTGACTAGCGAAAATGAG.

The sample holds many counts of this clone. The CDR3 end falls 3 residues outside the read, so it is completed with the germline J gene. V usage is TRBV7-9 and J usage is TRBJ1-1; 7 nucleotides align to TRBD1. Germline V CDR1 and CDR2: SEHNR, FQNEAQ (reference sequence). The CDR3 totals 15 residues. Trimming cost V 3 bases and J 0 bases; bases outside gene matches: 4. Partial CDR3 DNA: TGTGCCAGCAGCTTCCAGGGGGTCTTGAACACTGAA. It yields the protein CASSFQGVLNTE. The full-length CDR3 reads as CASSFQGVLNTEAFF.

This clone was found many times. The read ends 3 residues before the CDR3 terminus; that terminus is restored from the germline J gene. The J gene is TRBJ2-3, the V gene TRBV2; D is undetermined. The ends were cut back, 0 bases at V and 6 bases at J, with 10 bases in the middle. Germline V lookup: CDR1 SNHLY, CDR2 FYNNEI. The CDR3 loop spans 14 amino acids. CDR3 loop: CASSEARTADTQYF. The sequenced CDR3 bases are TGTGCCAGCAGTGAAGCGCGAACAGCTGATACG.